This T cell receptor (beta chain) was identified during a study of blood T cells in healthy people across ages. This clonotype was recorded a few times. In each sample, at least 6.5 million PBMCs were isolated. CDR1 and CDR2 (germline): LNHNV, YYDKDF (reference sequence). V was cut by 2 bases and J by 3 bases, with 7 bases left in between. The CDR3 runs to 13 residues. Sample-barcoded 5' priming and a J-beta primer mix drove a second PCR of roughly 6 to 12 cycles. TCRdb used MiXCR to reprocess the 5' RACE reads, holding one entry per CDR3 protein. The table includes more than 650,000 distinct CDR3 sequences, more than 25% detected once. The same sample was also used in a study of T cells of mothers and their children. That study reports: Barcodes for each sample and 2-4 random nucleotides were added by the M1S primer used in the second PCR. From each mother came over 9 million TCR beta CDR3 reads, and from each child came roughly 2.9 million. Thymic selection molds TCR recombination output in a comparable way in related and unrelated pairs.

This sequence joins TRBV15 and TRBJ2-5; D tentatively reads TRBD1 or TRBD2 (5 bases each). The sample consisted of blood. This receptor was identified in a boy younger than 18 in good health. DNA for the CDR3: TGTGCCACCAGCAGACAGGGAGAAGAGACCCAGTACTTC. Encoded protein: CATSRQGEETQYF. Full variable domain (missing parts from reference TRBV15 and TRBJ2-5): DAMVIQNPRYQVTQFGKPVTLSCSQTLNHNVMYWYQQKSSQAPKLLFHYYDKDFNNEADTPDNFQSRRPNTSFCFLDIRSPGLGDTAMYLCATSRQGEETQYFGPGTRLLVL.